A selection of T cell receptor beta chains follows, all from one sample in a study of identical twins. A single record per CDR3 protein comes from TCRdb applying MiXCR to the 5' RACE reads. In the table there are 550,000 to 700,000 distinct CDR3 sequences, around a tenth of which are singletons. A further study also used this sample, focusing on yellow fever vaccine responses in identical twins.

Sequences were obtained from PBMCs. Every receptor here comes from a woman aged 18-29 years in good health. Both conserved end residues are part of each CDR3. The order of the fields is V gene, CDR3 protein.

V gene: TRBV20-1; CDR3 protein: CSAGRTPGGEKLFF
V gene: TRBV7-8; CDR3 protein: CASSLASPSGSYNEQFF
V gene: TRBV6-2/TRBV6-3; CDR3 protein: CASSYDLGQGALEQFF
V gene: TRBV6-6; CDR3 protein: CASTSGAQETQYF
V gene: TRBV29-1; CDR3 protein: CSVEYITGSEQYF
V gene: TRBV5-1; CDR3 protein: CASSLARQNTGELFF
V gene: TRBV9; CDR3 protein: CASSPRTVVGEQYF
V gene: TRBV4-3; CDR3 protein: CASGDNEQFF
V gene: TRBV6-1; CDR3 protein: CASYPGGAGGANVLTF
V gene: TRBV15; CDR3 protein: CATTAGESKDTQYF
V gene: TRBV7-9; CDR3 protein: CASSTGPPPGELFF
V gene: TRBV7-9; CDR3 protein: CASSSELSTNEKLFF
V gene: TRBV4-1; CDR3 protein: CASSQDDRGIYEQYF
V gene: TRBV3-1; CDR3 protein: CASSQVVTSGRIVGELFF
V gene: TRBV14; CDR3 protein: CASSQGGTGYNEQFF
V gene: TRBV3-1; CDR3 protein: CASSQGREVQYF
V gene: TRBV14; CDR3 protein: CASRTSGRIGQYF
V gene: TRBV15; CDR3 protein: CATSRVHEQETQYF
V gene: TRBV28; CDR3 protein: CASSLYGGELFF
V gene: TRBV5-1; CDR3 protein: CASSLQGSQETQYF
V gene: TRBV9; CDR3 protein: CASSETGGDFTEAFF
V gene: TRBV3-1; CDR3 protein: CASSQTGKVFDTGELFF
V gene: TRBV29-1; CDR3 protein: CSVGRQGSHEQYF
V gene: TRBV29-1; CDR3 protein: CSVQDRASSPLHF
V gene: TRBV12-3/TRBV12-4; CDR3 protein: CTSSLKTAGILEVNEQFF
V gene: TRBV19; CDR3 protein: CASSIGGTLEAFF